Included here is one TCR beta chain sequence, with context. The V end was cut by 6 bases, the J end by 9 bases, with 11 bases between. The CDR3 length is 11 residues. CDR1 is GTSNPN and CDR2 is SVGIG in the germline V gene (reference sequence). How the authors handled the data: Amplification with reference gene primers provided the estimates of nucleated cell counts. Sequencing used immunoSEQ multiplex PCR; TCRdb keeps in-frame clones, though not all of them. V and J calls and clone size are copied from that table; D and trimming were computed from the DNA. This repertoire shows about 190,000 clones, around 87% found once; its top ten account for 0.6% to 0.8%. This sample was taken from a study of blood T cell repertoires in COVID-19. Study in general: Acute and convalescent COVID-19 specimens originated in the United States, Italy and Spain. Nucleic acid was either cDNA or gDNA, and it came from T cells, B-cell-depleted T cells, or PBMCs.

This chain uses TRBV30 with TRBJ2-2; D is unresolved. The specimen was peripheral blood. This clonotype was sampled from a man aged 50 to 59 with acute or convalescent COVID-19. CDR3 residues: CACGPIRELFF. CDR3 DNA sequence: TGTGCCTGTGGACCCATCAGGGAGCTGTTTTTT.